This TCR beta chain stems from a study of T cell repertoires in cytomegalovirus infection. Study-wide background: It was the public TCR beta signatures that indicated both CMV infection and matching HLA type. Overall study findings and caveats: HLA-C-restricted CMV clonotypes gave the most frequent clonotype in two of eight donors. Cumulated frequencies of public TCR beta families served to identify carriers of CMV plus the relevant HLA.

One entry per CDR3 protein results from TCRdb running MiXCR on the reads. The sample lists roughly 500,000 distinct CDR3 sequences, 11% occurring once. The V end lost 3 bases, the J end lost 0 bases, and 9 bases lay between the germline ends. This CDR3 has 15 amino acids. Per germline, CDR1 MNHNS and CDR2 SASEGT. This clonotype was detected many times. Antigen: not known. The clonotype comes from a human donor in good health (CMV status not recorded). Some clones in this sample may be carry-over from other donors' samples. Sequencing was performed on PBMCs. This chain uses TRBV6-1 with TRBJ2-1; D is perhaps TRBD1 or TRBD2 (5 bases each). In DNA, the CDR3 is TGTGCCAGCAGTGAGGACACTAGCTCCTACAATGAGCAGTTCTTC. It encodes CASSEDTSSYNEQFF.